This T cell receptor (beta chain) was found in a study of CD8 T cells in Susac syndrome (dated by TCRdb to about 2019). In terms of the full investigation: Whether CD8+ T cell activation and differentiation in Susac syndrome was antigen driven was tested using repertoire sequencing. General study outcomes and caveats: The TCR sequencing and HLA analysis was acknowledged to have included a relatively small number of individuals.

V is pruned by 4 bases and J by 9 bases, leaving 8 bases of the junction without a gene match. CDR1 and CDR2, looked up from the germline V gene (reference sequence), are DFQATT and SNEGSKA. Taken from cysteine to phenylalanine, the CDR3 has 14 residues. Of the read, only the CDR3 DNA is kept; its 42 bases are in frame from base 1. Comments on this clonotype: The antigen it binds to is not known. Base quality data are lacking; no much larger clone is found one base away.

High-throughput TCR beta sequencing profiled peripheral blood CD8+ and CD4+ T cells from healthy donors, Susac syndrome patients and multiple sclerosis patients. The multiple sclerosis controls were treatment-naive patients whose relapsing-remitting disease, either stable or active, fulfilled the revised McDonald criteria. Bulk CD8+ and CD4+ T cells were purified by magnetic negative isolation, while CD8+ TEMRA cells were enriched using FACS. Blood was collected in EDTA tubes and processed within 24 hours, with PBMCs isolated through density gradient centrifugation. PBMCs intended for TCR sequencing were cryopreserved in liquid nitrogen and thawed later in a water bath at 37 degrees C. Purity of sorted or isolated CD4+, CD8+ and CD8+ TEMRA cells was at least 90%. RNA was extracted with the RNeasy kit and 0.5 to 1 ug was reverse transcribed using random hexamers. TCR beta CDR3 regions were amplified with the immunoSEQ multiplex PCR assay covering 54 Vbeta and 13 Jbeta segments. PCR amplification bias was corrected by using a synthetic template baseline for primer optimization and computational correction. The authors' pipeline ran thus. Reads were annotated to V, D and J genes according to IMGT and were analyzed with immunoSEQ Analyzer, with only productive sequences retained. Clonality was calculated as one minus the Shannon entropy normalized by log2 of the number of productive unique sequences. For each patient and control, public and private clones were evaluated within the 100 most prevalent clones. A clone was defined as Susac-specific if it was absent from the healthy and MS cohorts, from 950 to 1,300 published viral clones and from other ImmuneACCESS disease sequences. TCRdb's own reprocessing of the public reads used fastp at Q25 and MiXCR and kept productive beta chains. Rows merge per CDR3 protein into single entries with the most common DNA and genes. TCRdb assigned the V and J calls; the authors' analysis was not used. The sample profile shows some 260,000 distinct CDR3 sequences; over 85% of them were found once. The ten largest make up approximately 0.07% of the sample.

The sample was CD4+ T cells from PBMCs. The clonotype originates from a human donor with multiple sclerosis. The chain is made from TRBV20-1 and TRBJ2-4, with 11 bases aligning to TRBD2. The CDR3 region has the sequence CSATTTSGVAIQYF. The bases are TGCAGTGCTACCACGACTAGCGGGGTGGCCATTCAGTACTTC.